Shown below are 20 T cell receptor beta chains from a single sample sequenced in a study of cytomegalovirus exposure and HLA in healthy donors. Both 60 Vbeta primers and 13 Jbeta primers went into the PCR. Profiling relied on immunoSEQ multiplex PCR, and the TCRdb table lists in-frame clones only, not all of them. Its table lists around 210,000 clones. Sequencing input: PBMCs. The receptor set was obtained from a girl aged 2 to 10 in good health and CMV-seropositive.

This rearrangement joins TRBV2 to TRBJ1-3; no clear D gene. CDR3 size: 11 residues. Germline values: CDR1 SNHLY, CDR2 FYNNEI. The germline V and J ends were trimmed by 4 bases and 7 bases, with 5 bases remaining between them. CDR3 region: CASSGENTIYF. CDR3 DNA: TGTGCCAGCAGTGGAGAGAACACCATATATTTT.

The chain is built from TRBV9 and TRBJ2-1; TRBD2 aligns across 8 bases. V lost 0 bases to trimming and J lost 4 bases; unmatched junction nucleotides: 3. The CDR3 is 15 residues long. Per germline, CDR1 SGDLS and CDR2 YYNGEE. Here the CDR3 reads CASSVELADYNEQFF. For the CDR3, the DNA is TGTGCCAGCAGCGTAGAACTAGCGGATTACAATGAGCAGTTCTTC.

The chain employs TRBV30 and TRBJ1-4; no definite D call. V was shortened by 3 bases and J by 4 bases, with 15 bases between the two germline ends. Germline V lookup: CDR1 GTSNPN, CDR2 SVGIG (reference sequence). The CDR3 extends over 15 amino acids. CDR3 sequence: CAWSPSLADNEKLFF. The CDR3 nucleotides are TGTGCCTGGAGCCCGAGCCTTGCCGATAATGAAAAACTGTTTTTT.

The chain carries TRBV13 and TRBJ2-7; tentative D call: TRBD2 (5 bases). CDR1 is PRHDT and CDR2 is FYEKMQ in the germline V gene (reference sequence). V shed 4 bases and J shed 2 bases, with 27 bases lying between them. The CDR3 runs to 19 residues. The CDR3 bases are TGTGCCAGCAGCTCCGGCTTGCCGGACGGAGGACTGGGAGCCTACGAGCAGTACTTC. Translation gives CASSSGLPDGGLGAYEQYF.

The chain couples TRBV10-1 to TRBJ1-5; TRBD1 matches at 11 bases. The CDR3 has 16 residues. J gave up 5 bases and V 6 bases, and 9 bases lay outside the gene matches. Germline loops: CDR1 WNHNN, CDR2 SYGVQD (reference sequence). CDR3 in DNA: TGCGCCAGCAGCGGACAGGGGGCGCGAGCGGATCAGCCCCAGCATTTT. Amino acids: CASSGQGARADQPQHF.

The rearrangement uses TRBV29-1 and TRBJ1-1; D is unclear. Germline V lookup: CDR1 SQVTM, CDR2 ANQGSEA. Trimming left V 4 bases short and J 3 bases short, with 6 bases between. There are 11 residues in the CDR3. The CDR3 region is CSVVGDTEAFF. CDR3 DNA: TGCAGCGTTGTTGGAGACACTGAAGCTTTCTTT.

CDR3 region: CASSSGVTTSGYTF. CDR3 coding DNA: TGTGCCAGCAGTTCAGGTGTTACAACTTCTGGCTACACCTTC. The J gene is TRBJ1-2, the V gene TRBV28; unclear D gene. CDR3 length: 14 residues. V dropped 4 bases and J dropped 7 bases, with 16 bases sitting between them. Germline values: CDR1 MDHEN, CDR2 SYDVKM.

J is TRBJ1-2 and V is TRBV5-1; no definite D call. Germline CDR1 is SGHRS and CDR2 is YFSETQ. V was pared by 1 base and J by 7 bases, with 8 bases between. The CDR3 is 12 residues long. The CDR3 is CASSLYEGGYTF. CDR3 bases: TGCGCCAGCAGCTTGTATGAGGGTGGCTACACCTTC. The variable domain in full, completed from reference TRBV5-1 and TRBJ1-2, reads KAGVTQTPRYLIKTRGQQVTLSCSPISGHRSVSWYQQTPGQGLQFLFEYFSETQRNKGNFPGRFSGRQFSNSRSEMNVSTLELGDSALYLCASSLYEGGYTFGSGTRLTVV.

This chain uses TRBV21-1 with TRBJ1-1. TRBV21-1 is a known pseudogene. This CDR3 comprises 17 residues. As DNA, the CDR3 is TGTGCCAGCAGCGGCCAAAGGGAGGGAAACATGAACACTGAAGCTTTCTTT. This gives the protein CASSGQREGNMNTEAFF.

The chain couples TRBV21-1 to TRBJ1-3. TRBV21-1 is given as a pseudogene. This CDR3 is built from 20 residues. Written as DNA, the CDR3 is TGTGCCAGCAGCAAATTCTTACGGTGCGGGGTTTCAACCTCTGGAAACACCATATATTTT. Protein product: CASSKFLRCGVSTSGNTIYF.

This sequence joins TRBV7-2 and TRBJ2-2, with D possibly TRBD1 on 5 matching bases. The germline gives CDR1 SGHTA, CDR2 FQGNSA. The CDR3 contains 14 residues. V was trimmed by 7 bases and J by 8 bases, leaving 17 bases between them. This chain's CDR3 is CASTPNRLTGELFF. CDR3 nucleotides: TGTGCCAGCACCCCGAACAGGTTAACGGGGGAGCTGTTTTTT.

This chain joins TRBV7-9 and TRBJ2-5; D is unresolved. Per the germline V gene, CDR1 is SEHNR and CDR2 is FQNEAQ (reference sequence). This CDR3 comprises 13 residues. V was cut by 4 bases and J by 0 bases, with 6 bases left in between. The CDR3 DNA reads TGTGCCAGCAGCTCAGGTTACCAAGAGACCCAGTACTTC. It yields the protein CASSSGYQETQYF. The full variable domain, its missing parts supplied by reference TRBV7-9 and TRBJ2-5, is DTGVSQNPRHKITKRGQNVTFRCDPISEHNRLYWYRQTLGQGPEFLTYFQNEAQLEKSRLLSDRFSAERPKGSFSTLEIQRTEQGDSAMYLCASSSGYQETQYFGPGTRLLVL.

The chain is built from TRBV7-2 and TRBJ2-7, with a weak D call TRBD2 (5 bases). CDR3 size: 15 residues. Trimming took off 6 bases at V and 1 base at J, with 16 bases between the two ends. Looked up from germline, CDR1 is SGHTA and CDR2 is FQGNSA. In DNA, the CDR3 is TGTGCCAGCAGACCGGACTTGGCACCGTCCTACGAGCAGTACTTC. The encoded protein is CASRPDLAPSYEQYF. Based on the CDR3 plus reference TRBV7-2 and TRBJ2-7, the full variable domain is GAGVSQSPSNKVTEKGKDVELRCDPISGHTALYWYRQSLGQGLEFLIYFQGNSAPDKSGLPSDRFSAERTGGSVSTLTIQRTQQEDSAVYLCASRPDLAPSYEQYFGPGTRLTVT.

Notes on this clone: The identical CDR3 is also encoded by other nucleotide sequences in the sample. This sequence joins TRBV27 and TRBJ2-1; 11 positions agree with TRBD2. Germline values: CDR1 MNHEY, CDR2 SMNVEV (reference sequence). The ends lost 8 bases at V and 4 bases at J; junction bases unmatched: 7. This CDR3 is 15 amino acids long. The CDR3 loop is CASSSGTSGYNEQFF. In nucleotides, the CDR3 is TGTGCCAGCTCTTCCGGGACTAGCGGTTACAATGAGCAGTTCTTC.

J is TRBJ2-7 and V is TRBV11-2, with D maybe TRBD1 (5 bases). V dropped 3 bases and J dropped 2 bases, with 11 bases sitting between them. The CDR3 covers 14 residues. The V gene's germline CDR1 is SGHAT and CDR2 FQNNGV. The CDR3 region has the DNA TGTGCCAGCAGCTTCGGTTTAGGGGCCTACGAGCAGTACTTC. Translated: CASSFGLGAYEQYF.

The chain joins TRBV6-1 to TRBJ1-1; D remains ambiguous. V was cut by 3 bases and J by 1 base, with 12 bases left in between. CDR1 and CDR2 from the germline V gene are MNHNS and SASEGT. The CDR3 is 15 amino acids. The CDR3 bases are TGTGCCAGCAGTGACCATGTCGCGCAGAACACTGAAGCTTTCTTT. This codes for CASSDHVAQNTEAFF.

As for this clone: The junction differs from germline at one of its ends, possibly a read error. V is TRBV5-1 and J is TRBJ1-4; the D gene is possibly TRBD1 (6 bases). CDR1 and CDR2 (germline): SGHRS, YFSETQ. The CDR3 is made up of 18 amino acids. CDR3 loop: CASSLGITGFPWEEKLLF. CDR3 DNA sequence: TGCGCCAGCAGCTTAGGGATAACAGGGTTTCCGTGGGAAGAAAAACTGCTTTTT.

This chain joins TRBV28 and TRBJ1-5, with D possibly TRBD1 on 5 matching bases. Per the germline V gene, CDR1 is MDHEN and CDR2 is SYDVKM. This CDR3 is built from 14 residues. V was clipped by 1 base and J by 4 bases, with 8 bases between them. CDR3 nucleotide sequence: TGTGCCAGCAGTTTATCAGGGAAAAATCAGCCCCAGCATTTT. Translating it yields CASSLSGKNQPQHF.

The rearrangement links TRBV4-1 to TRBJ2-2; TRBD2 matches at 7 bases. This CDR3 is built from 15 residues. Germline assignment: CDR1 MGHRA and CDR2 YSYEKL. V trimming: 0 bases; J trimming: 5 bases; junction bases outside the gene matches: 3. The CDR3 coding sequence is TGCGCCAGCAGCCAAGATTGGGAGGGAACCGGGGAGCTGTTTTTT. Translated: CASSQDWEGTGELFF.

Comment on this clone: The conserved phenylalanine or tryptophan normally closing the CDR3 is absent here, so this likely arose from a read error. The genes are TRBV27 and TRBJ1-2, with TRBD1 as a possible D gene (6 bases). The CDR3 consists of 14 residues. With 2 bases removed from V and 4 bases from J, the gap between germline ends came to 11 bases. Germline V gene data show CDR1 as MNHEY and CDR2 as SMNVEV (reference sequence). The DNA for the CDR3 is TGTGCCAGCAGTTTAAAGACGACAGGCTATGGCTACACCCTC. Protein: CASSLKTTGYGYTL.